This entry is about one T cell receptor (beta chain). Its antigen is currently unknown. This sample is part of a study of Ad26.COV2.S vaccination and SARS-CoV-2 variants. For the study at large: This donor came from the COV1001 trial of Ad26.COV2.S. The vaccine Ad26.COV2.S was put into the muscle once, or twice with 56 days between. General study points: Analyses of TCR breadth and depth may have underestimated total T cell responses.

Generated by immunoSEQ multiplex PCR, the TCRdb table keeps only in-frame clones and is missing some. The sample has about 390,000 clones; about nine tenths are singletons. As for treatment: some 20 received Ad26.COV2.S at low or high dose, single or two shots; several received placebo; per-sample allocation not given. Material that was analyzed had been drawn on day 63 after the first vaccine or placebo injection. Vaccination used an Ad26 vector expressing Wuhan-strain SARS-CoV-2 spike. Germline CDR1 MNHEY, CDR2 SVGEGT. This CDR3 is 15 amino acids long. V lost 2 bases and J 0 bases, leaving 10 bases between the germline ends.

The sequence was obtained from a person between 18 and 59 years old who received the Ad26.COV2.S COVID-19 vaccine or a placebo. The genes are TRBV6-2 or TRBV6-3 and TRBJ1-1, with D unclear. The sample was peripheral blood, taken in a trial of Ad26.COV2.S vaccine versus placebo. The DNA of the CDR3 is TGTGCCAGCAGTTACGATGGGCAAATGAACACTGAAGCTTTCTTT. It codes for CASSYDGQMNTEAFF.